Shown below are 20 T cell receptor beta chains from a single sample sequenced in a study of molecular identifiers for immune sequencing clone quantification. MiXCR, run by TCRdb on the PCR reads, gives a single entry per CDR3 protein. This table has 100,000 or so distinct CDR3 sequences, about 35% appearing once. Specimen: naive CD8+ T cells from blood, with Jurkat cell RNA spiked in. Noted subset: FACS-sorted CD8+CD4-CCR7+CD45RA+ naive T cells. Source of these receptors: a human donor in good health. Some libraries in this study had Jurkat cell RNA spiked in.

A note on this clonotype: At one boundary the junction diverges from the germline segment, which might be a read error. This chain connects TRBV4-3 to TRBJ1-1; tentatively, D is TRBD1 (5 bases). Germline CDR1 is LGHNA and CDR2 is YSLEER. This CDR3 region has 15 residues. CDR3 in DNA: TGCGCCAGCCGCCAAGATGGTGACAGAGGGAGTGAAGCTTTCTTT. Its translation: CASRQDGDRGSEAFF.

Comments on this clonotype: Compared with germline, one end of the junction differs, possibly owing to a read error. DNA for the CDR3: TGTGCCAACAGCTTAGGCGGGAGCACAGATACGCAGTATTTT. Translation gives CANSLGGSTDTQYF. The chain couples TRBV7-6 to TRBJ2-3; TRBD2 is a possible D gene (5 bases). Germline CDR1 is SGHVS and CDR2 is FNYEAQ. CDR3 length: 14 amino acids.

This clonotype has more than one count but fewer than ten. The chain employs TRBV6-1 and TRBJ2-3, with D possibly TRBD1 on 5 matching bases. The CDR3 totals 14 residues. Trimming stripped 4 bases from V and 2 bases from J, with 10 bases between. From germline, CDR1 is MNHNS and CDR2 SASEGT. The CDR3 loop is CASSARQTTDTQYF. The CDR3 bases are TGTGCCAGCAGTGCCCGACAGACCACAGATACGCAGTATTTT.

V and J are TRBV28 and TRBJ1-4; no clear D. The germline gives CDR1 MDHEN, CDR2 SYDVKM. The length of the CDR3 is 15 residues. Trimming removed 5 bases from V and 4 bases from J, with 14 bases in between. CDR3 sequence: CASSTPIKFNEKLFF. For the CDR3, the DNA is TGTGCCAGCAGTACACCCATAAAGTTTAATGAAAAACTGTTTTTT.

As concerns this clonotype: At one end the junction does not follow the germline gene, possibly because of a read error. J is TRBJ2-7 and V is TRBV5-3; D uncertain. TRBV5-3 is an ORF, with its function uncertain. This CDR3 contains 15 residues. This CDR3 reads CASSLKGSYFLEQYF. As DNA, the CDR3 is TGTGCCAGCAGCTTGAAGGGCAGCTATTTTCTTGAGCAGTACTTC.

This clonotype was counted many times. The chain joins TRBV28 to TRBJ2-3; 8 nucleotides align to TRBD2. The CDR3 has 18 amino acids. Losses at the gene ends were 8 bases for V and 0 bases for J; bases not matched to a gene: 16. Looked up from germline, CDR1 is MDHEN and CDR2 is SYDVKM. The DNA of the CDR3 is TGTGCCAGCGCCCTCGATACAATAGCGGGATCTAGCACAGATACGCAGTATTTT. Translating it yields CASALDTIAGSSTDTQYF.

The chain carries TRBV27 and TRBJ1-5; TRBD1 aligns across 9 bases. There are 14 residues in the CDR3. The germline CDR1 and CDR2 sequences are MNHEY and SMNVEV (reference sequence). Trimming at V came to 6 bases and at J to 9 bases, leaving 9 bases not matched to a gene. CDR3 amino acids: CASRDTGGTRPQHF. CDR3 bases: TGTGCCAGCAGAGACACAGGGGGCACCCGGCCCCAGCATTTT.

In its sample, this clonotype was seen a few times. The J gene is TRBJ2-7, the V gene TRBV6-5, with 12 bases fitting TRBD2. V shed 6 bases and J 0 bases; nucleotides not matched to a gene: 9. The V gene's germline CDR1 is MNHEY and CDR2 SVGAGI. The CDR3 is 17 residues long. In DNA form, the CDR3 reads TGTGCCAGCAGCCCGGGACTAGCGGGCATACTCTCCTACGAGCAGTACTTC. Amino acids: CASSPGLAGILSYEQYF.

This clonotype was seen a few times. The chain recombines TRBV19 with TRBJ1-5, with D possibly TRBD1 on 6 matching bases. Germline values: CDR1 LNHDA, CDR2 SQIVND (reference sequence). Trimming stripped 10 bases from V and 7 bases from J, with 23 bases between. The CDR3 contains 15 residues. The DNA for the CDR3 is TGTGCCACACAACCGGCCGGGACAACCCGCCAGCCCCAGCATTTT. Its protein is CATQPAGTTRQPQHF.

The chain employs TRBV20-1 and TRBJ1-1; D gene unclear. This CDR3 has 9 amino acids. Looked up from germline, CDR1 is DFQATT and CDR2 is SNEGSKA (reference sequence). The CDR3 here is CRDDTEAFF. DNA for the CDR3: TGCAGGGATGACACTGAAGCTTTCTTT.

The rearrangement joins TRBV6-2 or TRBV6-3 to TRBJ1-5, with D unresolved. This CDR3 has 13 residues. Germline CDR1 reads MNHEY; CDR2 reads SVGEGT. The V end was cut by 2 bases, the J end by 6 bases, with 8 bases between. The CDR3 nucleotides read TGTGCCAGCAGTTACCTTGGCGGTCAGCCCCAGCATTTT. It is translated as CASSYLGGQPQHF.

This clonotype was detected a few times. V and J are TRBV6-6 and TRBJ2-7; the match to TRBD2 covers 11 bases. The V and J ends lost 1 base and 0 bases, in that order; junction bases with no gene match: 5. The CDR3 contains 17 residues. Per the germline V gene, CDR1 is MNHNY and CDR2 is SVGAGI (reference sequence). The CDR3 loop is CASSYLAGGYDSYEQYF. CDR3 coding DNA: TGTGCCAGCAGTTACTTAGCGGGAGGGTACGACTCCTACGAGCAGTACTTC.

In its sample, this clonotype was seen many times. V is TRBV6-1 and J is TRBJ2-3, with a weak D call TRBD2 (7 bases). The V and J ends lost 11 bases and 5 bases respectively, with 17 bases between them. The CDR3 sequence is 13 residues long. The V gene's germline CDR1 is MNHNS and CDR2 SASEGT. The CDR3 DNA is TGTGCCTCCTGGGGGGGGCAGAGAGATACGCAGTATTTT. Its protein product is CASWGGQRDTQYF.

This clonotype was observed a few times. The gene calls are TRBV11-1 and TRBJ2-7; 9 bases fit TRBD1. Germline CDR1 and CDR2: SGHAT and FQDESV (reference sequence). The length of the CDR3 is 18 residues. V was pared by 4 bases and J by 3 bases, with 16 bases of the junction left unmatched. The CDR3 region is CASSSMRATGQGYYEQYF. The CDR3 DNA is TGTGCCAGCAGCTCAATGAGGGCGACGGGACAGGGATACTACGAGCAGTACTTC. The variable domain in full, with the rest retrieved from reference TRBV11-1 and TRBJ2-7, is EAEVAQSPRYKITEKSQAVAFWCDPISGHATLYWYRQILGQGPELLVQFQDESVVDDSQLPKDRFSAERLKGVDSTLKIQPAELGDSAMYLCASSSMRATGQGYYEQYFGPGTRLTVT.

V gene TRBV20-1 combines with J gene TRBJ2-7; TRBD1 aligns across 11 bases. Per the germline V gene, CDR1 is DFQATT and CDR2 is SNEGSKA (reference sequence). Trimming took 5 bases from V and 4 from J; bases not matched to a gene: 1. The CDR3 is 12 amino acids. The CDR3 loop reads CSAGDRGYEQYF. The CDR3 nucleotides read TGCAGTGCTGGGGACAGGGGGTACGAGCAGTACTTC.

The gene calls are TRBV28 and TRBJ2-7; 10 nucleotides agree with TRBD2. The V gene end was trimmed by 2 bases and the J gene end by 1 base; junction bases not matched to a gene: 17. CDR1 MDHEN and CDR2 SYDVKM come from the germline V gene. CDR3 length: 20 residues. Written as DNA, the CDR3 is TGTGCCAGCAGTTTACACGGACTAGCGGAAACCTATAGAGGATCCTACGAGCAGTACTTC. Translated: CASSLHGLAETYRGSYEQYF.

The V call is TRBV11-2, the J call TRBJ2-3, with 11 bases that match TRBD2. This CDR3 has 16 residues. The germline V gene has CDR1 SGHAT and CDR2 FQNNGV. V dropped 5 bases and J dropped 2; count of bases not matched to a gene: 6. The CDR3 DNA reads TGTGCCAGCAGCCTAGGGACTAGCGGTTACACAGATACGCAGTATTTT. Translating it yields CASSLGTSGYTDTQYF.

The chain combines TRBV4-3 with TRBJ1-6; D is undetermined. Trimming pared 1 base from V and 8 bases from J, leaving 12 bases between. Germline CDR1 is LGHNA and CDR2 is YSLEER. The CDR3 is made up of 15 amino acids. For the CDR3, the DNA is TGCGCCAGCAGCCAAGCCCCAGGAAGGGATTCACCCCTCCACTTT. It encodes CASSQAPGRDSPLHF.

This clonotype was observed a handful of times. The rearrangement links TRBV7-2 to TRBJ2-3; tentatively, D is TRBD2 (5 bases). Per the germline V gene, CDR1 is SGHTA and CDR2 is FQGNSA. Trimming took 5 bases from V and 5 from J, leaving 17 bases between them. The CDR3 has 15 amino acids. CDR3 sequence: CASSVTLAVGDTQYF. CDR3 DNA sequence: TGTGCCAGCAGCGTAACCCTAGCCGTGGGAGATACGCAGTATTTT. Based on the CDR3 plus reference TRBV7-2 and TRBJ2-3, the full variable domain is GAGVSQSPSNKVTEKGKDVELRCDPISGHTALYWYRQSLGQGLEFLIYFQGNSAPDKSGLPSDRFSAERTGGSVSTLTIQRTQQEDSAVYLCASSVTLAVGDTQYFGPGTRLTVL.

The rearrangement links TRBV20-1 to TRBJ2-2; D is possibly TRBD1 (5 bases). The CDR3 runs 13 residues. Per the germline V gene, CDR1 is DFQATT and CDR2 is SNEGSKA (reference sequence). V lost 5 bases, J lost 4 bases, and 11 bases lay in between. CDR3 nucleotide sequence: TGCAGTGCTCATCAGGGCTCCACCGGGGAGCTGTTTTTT. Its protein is CSAHQGSTGELFF.